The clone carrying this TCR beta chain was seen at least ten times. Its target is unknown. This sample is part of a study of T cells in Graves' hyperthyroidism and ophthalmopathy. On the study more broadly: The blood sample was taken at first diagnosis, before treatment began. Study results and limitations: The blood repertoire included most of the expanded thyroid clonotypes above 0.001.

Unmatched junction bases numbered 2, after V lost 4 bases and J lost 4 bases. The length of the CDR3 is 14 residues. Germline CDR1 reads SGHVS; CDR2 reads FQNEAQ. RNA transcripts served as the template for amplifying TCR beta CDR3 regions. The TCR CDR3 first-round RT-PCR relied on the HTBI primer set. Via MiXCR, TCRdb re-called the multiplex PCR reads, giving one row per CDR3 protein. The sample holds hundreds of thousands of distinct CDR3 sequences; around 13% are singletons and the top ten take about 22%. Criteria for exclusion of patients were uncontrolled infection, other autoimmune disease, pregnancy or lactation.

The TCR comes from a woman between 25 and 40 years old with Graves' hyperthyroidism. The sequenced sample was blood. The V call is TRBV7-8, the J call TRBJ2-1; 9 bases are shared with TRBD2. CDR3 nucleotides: TGTGCCAGCAGCTGGCGGGAGGGTTACAATGAGCAGTTCTTC. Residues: CASSWREGYNEQFF.